This TCR beta chain is from a study of human T cells and chemical hapten exposure. Looking at the study overall: Mostly female patients had alopecia areata, totalis or universalis. How much TCR each sample yielded varied, mostly because pooled library volumes differed slightly.

Time point reported: patch test 3, about 24 weeks after DPC sensitization. Described treatment: therapeutic diphenylcyclopropenone sensitization with weekly scalp DPC. This clonotype turned up a few times. Its matching antigen is unknown. For the library, individual cDNA molecules each received unique molecular identifiers. Each CDR3 protein is one row after TCRdb ran MiXCR on the RACE reads. The sample holds about 160,000 distinct CDR3 sequences, about a quarter seen once. Points from the study as a whole: No change in TCRs above 1 in 1000 frequency was produced by DPC sensitization.

The clonotype originates from a woman in her late teens or twenties with alopecia areata. Some clones in this sample may be carry-over from other donors' samples. This material consisted of whole blood, taken in connection with sensitization to the hapten diphenylcyclopropenone (DPC).

The CDR3 region is CSASPLGTPGLYGYTF. CDR3 DNA: TGCAGTGCTAGCCCCCTAGGGACGCCCGGGCTCTATGGCTACACCTTC. The rearrangement uses TRBV20-1 and TRBJ1-2, with a possible D match to TRBD1 (5 bases). This CDR3 has 16 residues. The ends were cut back, 3 bases at V and 4 bases at J, with 21 bases in the middle. Germline loops: CDR1 DFQATT, CDR2 SNEGSKA (reference sequence).